This T cell receptor beta chain was retrieved from a study of blood T cell repertoires in COVID-19. Study-wide context: Collection of acute and convalescent COVID-19 samples took place in the United States, Italy and Spain. T cells, B-cell-depleted T cells, or PBMCs supplied cDNA or gDNA.

Unmatched junction bases numbered 10, after V lost 3 bases and J lost 6 bases. The V gene's germline CDR1 is SGHNT and CDR2 YYREEE (reference sequence). This CDR3 is built from 17 residues. Method: immunoSEQ multiplex PCR; TCRdb's copy keeps in-frame clones and lacks some. The sample has roughly 150,000 clones, just under 80% seen once. The TCR comes from a woman aged 80 or over with acute or convalescent COVID-19. V usage is TRBV5-4 and J usage is TRBJ2-3; 13 nucleotides match TRBD2. Sequences were obtained from peripheral blood. Here the CDR3 DNA reads TGTGCCAGCAGCTCACCCGGGACTAGCGGGATGTCGGATACGCAGTATTTT. Translating it yields CASSSPGTSGMSDTQYF. The entire variable domain, with the rest obtained from reference TRBV5-4 and TRBJ2-3, is as follows: ETGVTQSPTHLIKTRGQQVTLRCSSQSGHNTVSWYQQALGQGPQFIFQYYREEENGRGNFPPRFSGLQFPNYSSELNVNALELDDSALYLCASSSPGTSGMSDTQYFGPGTRLTVL.